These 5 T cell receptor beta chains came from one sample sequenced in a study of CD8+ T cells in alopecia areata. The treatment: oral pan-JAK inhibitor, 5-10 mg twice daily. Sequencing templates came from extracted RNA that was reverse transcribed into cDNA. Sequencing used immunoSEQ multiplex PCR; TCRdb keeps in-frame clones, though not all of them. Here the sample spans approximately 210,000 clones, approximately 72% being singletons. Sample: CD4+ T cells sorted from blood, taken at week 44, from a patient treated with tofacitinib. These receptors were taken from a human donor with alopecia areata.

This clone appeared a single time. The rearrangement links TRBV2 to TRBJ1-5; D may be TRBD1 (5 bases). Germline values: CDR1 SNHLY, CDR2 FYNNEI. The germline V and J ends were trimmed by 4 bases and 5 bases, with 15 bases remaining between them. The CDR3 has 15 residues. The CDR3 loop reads CASSVRDGEHQPQHF. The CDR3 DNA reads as TGTGCCAGCAGTGTGCGGGACGGCGAGCATCAGCCCCAGCATTTT. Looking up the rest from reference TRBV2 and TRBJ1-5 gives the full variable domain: EPEVTQTPSHQVTQMGQEVILRCVPISNHLYFYWYRQILGQKVEFLVSFYNNEISEKSEIFDDQFSVERPDGSNFTLKIRSTKLEDSAMYFCASSVRDGEHQPQHFGDGTRLSIL.

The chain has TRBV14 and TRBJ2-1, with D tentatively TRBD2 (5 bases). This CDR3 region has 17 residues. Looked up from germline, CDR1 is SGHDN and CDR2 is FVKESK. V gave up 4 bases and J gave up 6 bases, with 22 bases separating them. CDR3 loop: CASSPQAGLQVGNEQFF. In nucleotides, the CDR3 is TGTGCCAGCAGCCCACAAGCTGGACTTCAGGTGGGCAATGAGCAGTTCTTC.

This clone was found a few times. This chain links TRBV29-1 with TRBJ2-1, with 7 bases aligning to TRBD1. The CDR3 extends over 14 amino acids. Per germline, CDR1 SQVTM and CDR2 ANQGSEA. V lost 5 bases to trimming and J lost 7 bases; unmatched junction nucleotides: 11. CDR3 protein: CSVPTGPRGNEQFF. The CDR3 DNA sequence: TGCAGCGTTCCGACAGGGCCCCGGGGAAATGAGCAGTTCTTC.

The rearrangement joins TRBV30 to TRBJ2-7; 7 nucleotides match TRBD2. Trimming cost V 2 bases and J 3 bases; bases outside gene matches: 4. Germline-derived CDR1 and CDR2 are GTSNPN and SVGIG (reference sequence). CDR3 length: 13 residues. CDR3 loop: CAWSPGTIYEQYF. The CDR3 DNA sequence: TGTGCCTGGAGTCCGGGGACTATCTACGAGCAGTACTTC.

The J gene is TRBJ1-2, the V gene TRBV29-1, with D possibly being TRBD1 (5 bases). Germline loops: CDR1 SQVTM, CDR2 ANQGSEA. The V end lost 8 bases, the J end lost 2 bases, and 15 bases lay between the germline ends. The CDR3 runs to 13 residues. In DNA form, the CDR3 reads TGCAGCACAGAGGACACCCCAAACTATGGCTACACCTTC. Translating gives CSTEDTPNYGYTF.